Listed below are T cell receptor beta chains from one sample, sequenced in a study of blood T cell repertoires in COVID-19. Profiling relied on immunoSEQ multiplex PCR, and the TCRdb table lists in-frame clones only, not all of them. The sample carries roughly 400,000 clones, approximately 90% recorded once. Sequencing was done on a sample of PBMCs or T cells enriched from blood (not recorded which). The receptors were sampled from a woman aged 50 to 60 who had recovered from COVID-19. The CDR3 runs from the conserved cysteine through the conserved F or W. The D gene is left open where the match is weak. Size is stated for part of the rows, as once, few or many counts, or as a class when the clone is expanded.

size,D,J,V,CDR3,DNA
NA,TRBD2,TRBJ2-3,TRBV27,CASRRSSGLDTQYF,TGTGCCAGCAGGAGAAGTAGCGGGTTAGATACGCAGTATTTT
NA,NA,TRBJ1-2,TRBV5-5,CASSPSNNYGYTF,TGTGCCAGCAGCCCGAGTAATAACTATGGCTACACCTTC
NA,NA,TRBJ2-1,TRBV11-3,CASSFQFGATNEQFF,TGTGCCAGCAGCTTCCAGTTTGGGGCTACCAATGAGCAGTTCTTC
NA,NA,TRBJ1-5,TRBV19,CASSIGAGRVVKDQPQHF,TGTGCCAGTAGTATTGGGGCAGGGAGGGTCGTTAAGGATCAGCCCCAGCATTTT
NA,TRBD1,TRBJ1-2,TRBV28,CASSAWDRGPESDYGYTF,TGTGCCAGCAGTGCCTGGGACAGGGGCCCGGAGTCGGACTATGGCTACACCTTC
once,NA,TRBJ1-1,TRBV20-1,CSASGEREAFF,TGCAGTGCTAGCGGGGAGCGTGAAGCTTTCTTT
once,TRBD1,TRBJ1-2,TRBV29-1,CSDRTGQEYGYTF,TGCAGCGATAGGACAGGGCAGGAGTATGGCTACACCTTC
few,NA,TRBJ2-7,TRBV6-5,CASSYSAGAIYEQYF,TGTGCCAGCAGTTACTCGGCAGGGGCTATATACGAGCAGTACTTC
NA,NA,TRBJ1-1,TRBV6-5,CASSYSSPNTEAFF,TGTGCCAGCAGTTACTCTAGCCCGAACACTGAAGCTTTCTTT
NA,NA,TRBJ1-6,TRBV4-1,CASSQGGRTSSYNSPLHF,TGCGCCAGCAGCCAAGGGGGGCGAACGAGCTCCTATAATTCACCCCTCCACTTT
NA,TRBD2,TRBJ2-1,TRBV6-5,CASSSPRGGSYNEQFF,TGTGCCAGCAGTTCGCCGCGGGGGGGGTCCTACAATGAGCAGTTCTTC
NA,TRBD1,TRBJ1-1,TRBV4-1,CASSQLDRANTEAFF,TGCGCCAGCAGCCAGCTAGACAGGGCAAACACTGAAGCTTTCTTT
NA,TRBD1,TRBJ1-2,TRBV7-9,CAITSDRGQYGYTF,TGTGCCATTACAAGCGACAGGGGGCAATATGGCTACACCTTC
NA,TRBD1,TRBJ2-2,TRBV28,CASWTGTGSTGELFF,TGTGCCAGCTGGACCGGGACAGGTTCCACCGGGGAGCTGTTTTTT
NA,TRBD1,TRBJ2-7,TRBV12-3/TRBV12-4,CASSGGLSYEQYF,TGTGCCAGCTCAGGGGGCCTCTCCTACGAGCAGTACTTC
NA,NA,TRBJ1-5,TRBV6-6,CASSHGTSYNQPQHF,TGTGCCAGCAGTCACGGGACATCCTACAATCAGCCCCAGCATTTT
NA,NA,TRBJ2-1,TRBV19,CASGFTPNEQFF,TGTGCCAGCGGGTTTACTCCCAATGAGCAGTTCTTC
NA,NA,TRBJ1-5,TRBV27,CASSSTGYLSQPQHF,TGTGCCAGCAGTTCAACAGGATATCTGAGTCAGCCCCAGCATTTT
NA,NA,TRBJ2-7,TRBV7-9,CASSFPQGGADEQYF,TGTGCCAGCAGCTTTCCCCAGGGCGGGGCCGATGAGCAGTACTTC
NA,NA,TRBJ1-5,TRBV4-2,CASSTLGGDSNQPQHF,TGTGCCAGCAGCACCCTCGGCGGAGATAGCAATCAGCCCCAGCATTTT
NA,NA,TRBJ1-2,TRBV5-6,CASSLDYRVGGYTF,TGTGCCAGCAGCTTGGACTACAGGGTGGGTGGCTACACCTTC
NA,NA,TRBJ1-1,TRBV6-5,CASSYSGKANTEAFF,TGTGCCAGCAGTTACTCCGGTAAAGCGAACACTGAAGCTTTCTTT
NA,NA,TRBJ2-1,TRBV7-2,CASSPGVGHPNNEQFF,TGTGCCAGCAGCCCCGGGGTCGGGCATCCCAACAATGAGCAGTTCTTC
NA,NA,TRBJ1-2,TRBV28,CASRSRLSGYTF,TGTGCCAGCAGATCCCGACTCAGTGGCTACACCTTC
NA,NA,TRBJ1-1,TRBV5-1,CASSNPHNTEAFF,TGCGCCAGCAGCAACCCACACAACACTGAAGCTTTCTTT
NA,TRBD1,TRBJ2-3,TRBV5-1,CASSLDRGLSDTQYF,TGCGCCAGCAGCTTGGACAGGGGGCTTTCAGATACGCAGTATTTT
once,TRBD1,TRBJ2-7,TRBV11-3,CASSRGQGREQYF,TGTGCCAGCAGCAGGGGACAGGGGAGGGAGCAGTACTTC
NA,TRBD1,TRBJ1-4,TRBV5-5,CASSYGTGYEKLFF,TGTGCCAGCAGCTACGGGACAGGGTATGAAAAACTGTTTTTT
once,NA,TRBJ1-2,TRBV5-1,CASSREGVSNPNYGYTF,TGCGCCAGCAGCCGAGAGGGAGTTTCAAATCCCAACTATGGCTACACCTTC
NA,NA,TRBJ2-7,TRBV27,CASSWSPVNSYEQYF,TGTGCCAGCAGTTGGTCCCCAGTTAACTCCTACGAGCAGTACTTC
NA,NA,TRBJ1-3,TRBV7-9,CASSSTKRGRDF,TGTGCCAGCAGCTCCACCAAAAGGGGTAGGGATTTT
NA,TRBD1,TRBJ1-2,TRBV7-9,CASSLVSQGIFGYTF,TGTGCCAGCAGCTTAGTGTCACAGGGGATTTTTGGCTACACCTTC
NA,NA,TRBJ1-2,TRBV5-5,CASSFQGSPGNYGYTF,TGTGCCAGCAGCTTCCAAGGTAGCCCGGGAAACTATGGCTACACCTTC
once,TRBD1,TRBJ2-2,TRBV6-5,CASQWTGDTGELFF,TGTGCCAGCCAATGGACAGGGGACACCGGGGAGCTGTTTTTT
NA,NA,TRBJ1-6,TRBV7-9,CASSFAGGLLHF,TGTGCCAGCAGCTTTGCGGGGGGACTCCTCCACTTT
NA,NA,TRBJ1-2,TRBV30,CAWSETIGEYGYTF,TGTGCCTGGAGTGAGACCATAGGGGAATATGGCTACACCTTC
NA,NA,TRBJ2-7,TRBV18,CASSPPLTAAYEQYF,TGTGCCAGCTCACCACCCCTGACTGCCGCCTACGAGCAGTACTTC
once,NA,TRBJ1-5,TRBV7-2,CASSSGGVTQPQHF,TGTGCCAGCAGCTCAGGAGGGGTGACTCAGCCCCAGCATTTT
NA,TRBD1,TRBJ1-5,TRBV30,CACEGANGNQPQHF,TGTGCCTGCGAGGGGGCTAACGGCAATCAGCCCCAGCATTTT
NA,TRBD1,TRBJ1-2,TRBV7-3,CASSPGTGPGGYTF,TGTGCCAGCAGCCCAGGGACAGGGCCGGGGGGCTACACCTTC
NA,TRBD1,TRBJ1-4,TRBV4-3,CASSQDPGQENEKLFF,TGCGCCAGCAGCCAAGATCCCGGACAGGAAAATGAAAAACTGTTTTTT
NA,NA,TRBJ1-2,TRBV20-1,CSASTGAGYTF,TGCAGTGCATCCACTGGGGCGGGCTACACCTTC
few,TRBD2,TRBJ2-2,TRBV19,CASSIVGGGDNTGELFF,TGTGCCAGTAGTATAGTCGGCGGGGGAGACAACACCGGGGAGCTGTTTTTT
NA,TRBD1,TRBJ1-6,TRBV7-9,CASSPRITGDNSPLHF,TGTGCCAGCAGCCCTCGAATCACAGGGGACAATTCACCCCTCCACTTT
few,NA,TRBJ1-1,TRBV29-1,CSVEVTEAFF,TGCAGCGTAGAGGTTACTGAAGCTTTCTTT
NA,TRBD1,TRBJ1-1,TRBV18,CASSPPTNRGTEAFF,TGTGCCAGCTCACCACCGACAAACAGGGGCACTGAAGCTTTCTTT
NA,NA,TRBJ1-4,TRBV7-9,CASALLSDGEKLFF,TGTGCCAGCGCCCTACTAAGCGATGGGGAAAAACTGTTTTTT